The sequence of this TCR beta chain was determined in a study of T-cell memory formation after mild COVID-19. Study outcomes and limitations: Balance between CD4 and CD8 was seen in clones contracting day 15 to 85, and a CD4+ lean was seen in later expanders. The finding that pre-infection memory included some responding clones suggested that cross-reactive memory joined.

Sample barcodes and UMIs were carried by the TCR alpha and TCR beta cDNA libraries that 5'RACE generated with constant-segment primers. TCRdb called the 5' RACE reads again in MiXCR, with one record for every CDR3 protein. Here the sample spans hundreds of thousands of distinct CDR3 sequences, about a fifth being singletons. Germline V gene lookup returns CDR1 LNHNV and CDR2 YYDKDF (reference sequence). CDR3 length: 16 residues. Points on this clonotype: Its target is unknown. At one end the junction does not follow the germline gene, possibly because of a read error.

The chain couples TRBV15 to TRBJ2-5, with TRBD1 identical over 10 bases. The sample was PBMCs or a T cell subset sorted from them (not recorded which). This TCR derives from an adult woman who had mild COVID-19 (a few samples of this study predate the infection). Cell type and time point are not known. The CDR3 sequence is CATSRDLTGGVETQYF. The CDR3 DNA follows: TGTGCCACCAGCCGAGATCTGACAGGGGGCGTAGAGACCCAGTACTTC. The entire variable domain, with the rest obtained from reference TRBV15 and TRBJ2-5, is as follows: DAMVIQNPRYQVTQFGKPVTLSCSQTLNHNVMYWYQQKSSQAPKLLFHYYDKDFNNEADTPDNFQSRRPNTSFCFLDIRSPGLGDTAMYLCATSRDLTGGVETQYFGPGTRLLVL.